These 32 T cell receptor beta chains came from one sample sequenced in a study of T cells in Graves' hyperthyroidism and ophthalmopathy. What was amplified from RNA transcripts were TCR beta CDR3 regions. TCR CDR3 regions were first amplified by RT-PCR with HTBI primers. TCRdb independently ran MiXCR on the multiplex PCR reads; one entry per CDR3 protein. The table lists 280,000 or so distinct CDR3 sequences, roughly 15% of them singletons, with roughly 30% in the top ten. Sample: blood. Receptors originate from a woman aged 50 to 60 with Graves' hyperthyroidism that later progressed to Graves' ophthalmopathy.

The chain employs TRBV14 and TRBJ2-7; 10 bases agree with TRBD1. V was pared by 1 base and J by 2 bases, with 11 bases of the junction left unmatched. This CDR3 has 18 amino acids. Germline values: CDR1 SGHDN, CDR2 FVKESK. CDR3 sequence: CASSQGFAGTGVAYEQYF. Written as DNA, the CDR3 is TGTGCCAGCAGCCAAGGGTTCGCCGGGACAGGGGTCGCCTACGAGCAGTACTTC.

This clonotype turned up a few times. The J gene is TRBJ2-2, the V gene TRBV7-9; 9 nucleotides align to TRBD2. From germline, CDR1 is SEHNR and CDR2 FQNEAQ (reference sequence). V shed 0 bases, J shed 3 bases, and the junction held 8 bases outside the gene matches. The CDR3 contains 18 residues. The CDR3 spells CASSLALAGGPYTGELFF. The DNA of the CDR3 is TGTGCCAGCAGCTTAGCCCTGGCGGGAGGGCCCTACACCGGGGAGCTGTTTTTT. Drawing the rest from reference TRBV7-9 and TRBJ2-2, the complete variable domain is DTGVSQNPRHKITKRGQNVTFRCDPISEHNRLYWYRQTLGQGPEFLTYFQNEAQLEKSRLLSDRFSAERPKGSFSTLEIQRTEQGDSAMYLCASSLALAGGPYTGELFFGEGSRLTVL.

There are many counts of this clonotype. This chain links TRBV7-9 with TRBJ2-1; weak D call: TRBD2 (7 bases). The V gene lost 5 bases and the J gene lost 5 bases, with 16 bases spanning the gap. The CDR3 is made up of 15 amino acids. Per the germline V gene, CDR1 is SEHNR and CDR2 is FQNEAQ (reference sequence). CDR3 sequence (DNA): TGTGCCAGCAGCCCACCCGTAGGGGGGGACAATGAGCAGTTCTTC. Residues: CASSPPVGGDNEQFF.

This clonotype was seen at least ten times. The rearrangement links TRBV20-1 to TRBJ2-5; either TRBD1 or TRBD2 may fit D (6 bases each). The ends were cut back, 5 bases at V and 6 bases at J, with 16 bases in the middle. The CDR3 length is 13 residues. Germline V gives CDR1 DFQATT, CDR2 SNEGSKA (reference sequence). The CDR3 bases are TGCAGTGCTGAAAGAGGGGGGAGAAAGACCCAGTACTTC. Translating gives CSAERGGRKTQYF.

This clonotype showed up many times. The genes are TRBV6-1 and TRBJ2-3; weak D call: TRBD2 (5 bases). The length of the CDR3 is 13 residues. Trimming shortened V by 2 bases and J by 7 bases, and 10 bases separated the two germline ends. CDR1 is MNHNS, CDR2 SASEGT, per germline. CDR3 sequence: CASSEKLGHTQYF. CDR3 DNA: TGTGCCAGCAGTGAAAAACTAGGACATACGCAGTATTTT.

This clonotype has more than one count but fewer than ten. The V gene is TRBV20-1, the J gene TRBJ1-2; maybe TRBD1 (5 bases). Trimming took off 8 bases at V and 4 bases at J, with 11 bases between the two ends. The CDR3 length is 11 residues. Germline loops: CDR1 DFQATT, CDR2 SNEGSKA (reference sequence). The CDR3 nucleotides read TGCAGTTGGGGACTCCTCTATGGCTACACCTTC. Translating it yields CSWGLLYGYTF.

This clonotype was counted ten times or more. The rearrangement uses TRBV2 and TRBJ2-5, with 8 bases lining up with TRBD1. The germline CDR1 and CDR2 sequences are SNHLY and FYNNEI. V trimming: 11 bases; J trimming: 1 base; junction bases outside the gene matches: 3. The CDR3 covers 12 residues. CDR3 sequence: CAATGGQETQYF. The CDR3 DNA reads TGTGCCGCTACAGGGGGCCAAGAGACCCAGTACTTC. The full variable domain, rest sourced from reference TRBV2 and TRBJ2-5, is EPEVTQTPSHQVTQMGQEVILRCVPISNHLYFYWYRQILGQKVEFLVSFYNNEISEKSEIFDDQFSVERPDGSNFTLKIRSTKLEDSAMYFCAATGGQETQYFGPGTRLLVL.

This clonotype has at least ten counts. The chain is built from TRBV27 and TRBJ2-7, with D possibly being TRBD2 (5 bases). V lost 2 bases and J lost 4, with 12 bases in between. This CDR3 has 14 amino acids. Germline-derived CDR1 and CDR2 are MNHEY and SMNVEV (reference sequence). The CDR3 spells CASSLKTRGYEQYF. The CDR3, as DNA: TGTGCCAGCAGTTTAAAAACAAGAGGGTACGAGCAGTACTTC.

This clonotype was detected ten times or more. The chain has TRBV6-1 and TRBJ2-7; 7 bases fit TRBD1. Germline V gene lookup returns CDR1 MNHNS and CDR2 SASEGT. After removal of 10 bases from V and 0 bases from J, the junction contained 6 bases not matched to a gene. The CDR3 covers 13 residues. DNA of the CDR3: TGTGCCAAAGAAGGACAGGACTCCTACGAGCAGTACTTC. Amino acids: CAKEGQDSYEQYF.

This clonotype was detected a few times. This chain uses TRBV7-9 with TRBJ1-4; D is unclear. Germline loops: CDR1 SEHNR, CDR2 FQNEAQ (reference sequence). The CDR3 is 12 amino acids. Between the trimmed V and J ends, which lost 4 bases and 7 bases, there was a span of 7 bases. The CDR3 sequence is CASSSPSEKLFF. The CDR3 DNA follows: TGTGCCAGCAGCTCGCCAAGTGAAAAACTGTTTTTT. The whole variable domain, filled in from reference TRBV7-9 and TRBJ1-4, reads DTGVSQNPRHKITKRGQNVTFRCDPISEHNRLYWYRQTLGQGPEFLTYFQNEAQLEKSRLLSDRFSAERPKGSFSTLEIQRTEQGDSAMYLCASSSPSEKLFFGSGTQLSVL.

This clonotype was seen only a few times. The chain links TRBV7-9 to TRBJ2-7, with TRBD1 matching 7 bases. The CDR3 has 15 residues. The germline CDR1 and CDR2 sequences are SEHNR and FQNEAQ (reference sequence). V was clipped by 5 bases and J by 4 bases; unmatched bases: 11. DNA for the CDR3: TGTGCCAGCAGCGCAACCGGGACAGCGCGATACGAGCAGTACTTC. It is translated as CASSATGTARYEQYF.

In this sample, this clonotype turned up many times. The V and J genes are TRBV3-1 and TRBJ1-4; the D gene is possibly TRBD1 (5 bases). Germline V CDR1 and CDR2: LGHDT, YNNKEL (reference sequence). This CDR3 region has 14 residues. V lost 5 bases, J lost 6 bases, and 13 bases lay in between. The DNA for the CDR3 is TGTGCCAGCAGCATTTCGGGACGTTATGAAAAACTGTTTTTT. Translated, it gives CASSISGRYEKLFF.

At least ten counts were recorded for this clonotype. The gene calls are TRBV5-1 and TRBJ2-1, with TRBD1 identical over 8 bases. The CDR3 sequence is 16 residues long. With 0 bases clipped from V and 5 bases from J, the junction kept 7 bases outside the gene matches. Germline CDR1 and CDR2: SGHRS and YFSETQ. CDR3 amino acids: CASSLVSGTGNNEQFF. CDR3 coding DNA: TGCGCCAGCAGCTTGGTTTCCGGGACAGGCAACAATGAGCAGTTCTTC.

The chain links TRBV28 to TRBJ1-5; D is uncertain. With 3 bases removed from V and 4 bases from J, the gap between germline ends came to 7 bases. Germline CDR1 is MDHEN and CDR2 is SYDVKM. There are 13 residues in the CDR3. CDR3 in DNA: TGTGCCAGCAGTTTTCCATCTAATCAGCCCCAGCATTTT. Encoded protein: CASSFPSNQPQHF.

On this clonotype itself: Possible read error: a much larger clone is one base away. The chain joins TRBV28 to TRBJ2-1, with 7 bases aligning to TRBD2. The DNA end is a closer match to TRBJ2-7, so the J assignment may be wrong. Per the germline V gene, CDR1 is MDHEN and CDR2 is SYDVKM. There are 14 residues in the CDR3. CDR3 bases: TGTGCCAGCTTTGCGGGCGGGGGTTACAATGAGCAGTACTTC. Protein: CASFAGGGYNEQYF.

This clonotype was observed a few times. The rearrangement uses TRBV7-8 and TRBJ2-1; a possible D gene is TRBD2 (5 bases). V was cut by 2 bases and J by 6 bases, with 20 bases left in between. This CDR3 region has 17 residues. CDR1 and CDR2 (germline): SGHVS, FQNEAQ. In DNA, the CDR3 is TGTGCCAGCAGCTTAAACCGAGGGTTAGCCCCTCTCAATGAGCAGTTCTTC. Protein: CASSLNRGLAPLNEQFF.

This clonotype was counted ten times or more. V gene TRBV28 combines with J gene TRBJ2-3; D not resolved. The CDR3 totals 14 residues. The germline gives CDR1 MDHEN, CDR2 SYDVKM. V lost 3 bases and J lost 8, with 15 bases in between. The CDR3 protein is CASSFGAPGGTQYF. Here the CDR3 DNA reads TGTGCCAGCAGTTTCGGCGCACCTGGTGGTACGCAGTATTTT.

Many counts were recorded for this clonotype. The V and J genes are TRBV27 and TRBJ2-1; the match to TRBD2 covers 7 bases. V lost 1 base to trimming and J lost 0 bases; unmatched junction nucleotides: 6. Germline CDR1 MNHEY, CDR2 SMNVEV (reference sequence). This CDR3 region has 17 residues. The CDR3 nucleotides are TGTGCCAGCAGTTTATGGCGACTAGCCTACTCCTACAATGAGCAGTTCTTC. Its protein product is CASSLWRLAYSYNEQFF.

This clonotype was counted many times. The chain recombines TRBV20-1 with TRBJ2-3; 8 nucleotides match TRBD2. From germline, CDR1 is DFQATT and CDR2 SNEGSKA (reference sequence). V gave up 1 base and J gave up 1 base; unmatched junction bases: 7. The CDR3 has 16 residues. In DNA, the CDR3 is TGCAGTGCTAGAGCGGGGGGGAAGGTGGGCACAGATACGCAGTATTTT. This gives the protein CSARAGGKVGTDTQYF.

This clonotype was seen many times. The CDR3: CSAPGTSGDNEQFF. In DNA, the CDR3 is TGCAGTGCGCCAGGGACTAGCGGAGACAATGAGCAGTTCTTC. The V and J genes are TRBV20-1 and TRBJ2-1; 11 nucleotides line up with TRBD2. CDR1 and CDR2 (germline): DFQATT, SNEGSKA (reference sequence). This CDR3 is 14 amino acids long. With V trimmed by 6 bases and J by 5 bases, 6 bases remained unmatched.

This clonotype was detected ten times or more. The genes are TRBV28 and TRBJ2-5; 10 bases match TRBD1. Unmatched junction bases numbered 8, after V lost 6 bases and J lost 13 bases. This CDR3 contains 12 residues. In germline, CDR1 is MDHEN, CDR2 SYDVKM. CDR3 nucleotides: TGTGCCAGCAGGATGGGACAGGGGACGCCGTACTTC. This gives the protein CASRMGQGTPYF.

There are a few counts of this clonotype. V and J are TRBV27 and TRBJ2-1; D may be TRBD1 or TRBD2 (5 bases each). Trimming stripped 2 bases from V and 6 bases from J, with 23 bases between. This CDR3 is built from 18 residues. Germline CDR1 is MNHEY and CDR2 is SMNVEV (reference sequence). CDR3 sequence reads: CASSLGGALLLPSNEQFF. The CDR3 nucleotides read TGTGCCAGCAGTTTAGGGGGTGCACTACTGCTCCCCAGCAATGAGCAGTTCTTC.

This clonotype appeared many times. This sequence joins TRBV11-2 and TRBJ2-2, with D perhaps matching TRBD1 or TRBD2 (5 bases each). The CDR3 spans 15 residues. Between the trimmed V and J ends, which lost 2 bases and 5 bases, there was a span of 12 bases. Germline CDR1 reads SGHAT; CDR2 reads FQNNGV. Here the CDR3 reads CASSLWRSGTGELFF. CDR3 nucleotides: TGTGCCAGCAGCTTATGGAGGTCAGGGACCGGGGAGCTGTTTTTT.

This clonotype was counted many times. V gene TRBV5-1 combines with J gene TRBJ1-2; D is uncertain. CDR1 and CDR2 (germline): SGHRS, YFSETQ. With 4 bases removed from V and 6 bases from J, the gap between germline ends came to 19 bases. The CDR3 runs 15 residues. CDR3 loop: CASSPTMGNGNGYTF. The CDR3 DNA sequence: TGCGCCAGCAGCCCGACTATGGGGAACGGCAATGGCTACACCTTC.

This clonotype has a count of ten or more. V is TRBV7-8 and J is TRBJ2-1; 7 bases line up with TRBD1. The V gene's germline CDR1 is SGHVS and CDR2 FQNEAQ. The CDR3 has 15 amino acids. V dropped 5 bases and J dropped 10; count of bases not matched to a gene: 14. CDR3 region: CASSPGTAASMEQFF. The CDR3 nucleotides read TGTGCCAGCAGCCCTGGGACAGCGGCTAGTATGGAGCAGTTCTTC.

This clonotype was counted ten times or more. CDR3 sequence reads: CATTGGAGTEAFF. As DNA, the CDR3 is TGTGCCACCACGGGGGGCGCGGGCACTGAAGCTTTCTTT. The V call is TRBV24-1, the J call TRBJ1-1, with D possibly matching TRBD1 (6 bases). Per germline, CDR1 KGHDR and CDR2 SFDVKD. There are 13 residues in the CDR3. V lost 8 bases and J 4 bases, leaving 13 bases between the germline ends.

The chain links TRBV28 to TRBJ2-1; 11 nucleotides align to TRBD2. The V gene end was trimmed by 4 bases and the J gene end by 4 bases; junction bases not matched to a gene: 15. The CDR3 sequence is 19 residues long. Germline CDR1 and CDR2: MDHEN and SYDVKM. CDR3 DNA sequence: TGTGCCAGCAGTTCTGAATCGTTGTGGGGACTAGCGGCTTACAATGAGCAGTTCTTC. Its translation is CASSSESLWGLAAYNEQFF.

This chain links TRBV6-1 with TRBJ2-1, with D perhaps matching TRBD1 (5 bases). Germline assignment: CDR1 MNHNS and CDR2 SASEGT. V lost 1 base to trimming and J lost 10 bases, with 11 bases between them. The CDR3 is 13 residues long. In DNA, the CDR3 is TGTGCCAGCAGTGAAGGGCAGGGTAACGAGCAGTTCTTC. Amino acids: CASSEGQGNEQFF.

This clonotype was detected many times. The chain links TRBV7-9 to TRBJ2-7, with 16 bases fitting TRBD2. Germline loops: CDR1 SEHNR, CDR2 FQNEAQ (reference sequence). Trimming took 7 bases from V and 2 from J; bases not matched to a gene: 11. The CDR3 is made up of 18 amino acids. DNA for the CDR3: TGTGCCAGCAAGCTGTCCGGGACTAGCGGGAGGGCCACCTACGAGCAGTACTTC. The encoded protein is CASKLSGTSGRATYEQYF.

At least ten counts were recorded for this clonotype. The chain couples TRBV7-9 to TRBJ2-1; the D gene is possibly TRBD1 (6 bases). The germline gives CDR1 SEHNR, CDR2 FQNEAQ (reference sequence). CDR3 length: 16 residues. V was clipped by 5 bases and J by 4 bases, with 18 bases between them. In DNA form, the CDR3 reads TGTGCCAGCAGCCCGCCGTCGGGACAAGATTACAATGAGCAGTTCTTC. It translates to CASSPPSGQDYNEQFF.

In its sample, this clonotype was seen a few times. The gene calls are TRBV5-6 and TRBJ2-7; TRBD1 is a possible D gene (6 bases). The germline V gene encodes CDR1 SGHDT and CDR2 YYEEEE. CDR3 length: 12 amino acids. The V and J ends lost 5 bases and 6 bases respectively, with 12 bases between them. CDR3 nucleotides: TGTGCCAGCAGTGGGACACCCCTCGAGCAGTACTTC. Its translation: CASSGTPLEQYF.

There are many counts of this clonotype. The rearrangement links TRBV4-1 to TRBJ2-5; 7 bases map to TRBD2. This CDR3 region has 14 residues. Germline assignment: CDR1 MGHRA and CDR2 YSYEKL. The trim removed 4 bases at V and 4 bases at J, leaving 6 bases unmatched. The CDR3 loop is CASSLPSSGETQYF. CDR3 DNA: TGCGCCAGCAGCCTCCCGTCTAGCGGAGAGACCCAGTACTTC.